Sequencing of this TCR beta chain was carried out in a study of a mutant IDH1 vaccine in newly diagnosed glioma. Across the whole study: Pretreatment consisted of radiotherapy, temozolomide, or both, with most receiving both. Visits designated V12 and V13 were conducted at weeks 35 and 47, respectively.

The method was immunoSEQ multiplex PCR; TCRdb's version includes in-frame clones alone and lacks a portion of them. The sample lists roughly 56,000 clones, over 70% seen once, with about 5% in the top ten. Of note for this clone: Its antigen is not identified.

Time point noted: week 47, end of study. Topical imiquimod was applied with each vaccine dose, which held 300 ug of mutant IDH1 20-mer peptide. Vaccinations, eight in total, occurred in weeks 1, 3, 5, 7, 11, 15, 19, 23. V was trimmed by 2 bases and J by 1 base, leaving 8 bases between them. CDR1 is MNHEY and CDR2 is SVGAGI in the germline V gene. This CDR3 comprises 14 residues. Sequencing was performed on PBMCs, taken from a glioma patient whose treatment included an IDH1 peptide vaccine. J is TRBJ1-1 and V is TRBV6-5; D remains unclear. This receptor was taken from a man between 50 and 59 years old with glioma. CDR3 in amino acids: CASSYRVTNTEAFF. The DNA for the CDR3 is TGTGCCAGCAGTTACCGGGTTACGAACACTGAAGCTTTCTTT.